The 26 T cell receptor beta chains presented below share a single source sample, sequenced in a study of cytomegalovirus exposure and HLA in healthy donors (dated by TCRdb to the late 2010s). Library preparation was by the immunoSEQ multiplex PCR assay. The multiplex PCR relied on a mix of 60 forward primers for TCR Vbeta segments and 13 reverse primers for TCR Jbeta segments. Imported from immuneACCESS, the table was reduced by TCRdb to in-frame sequences with V and J called. These copies leave out some clones; in studies compared against another copy, an unresolved V gene accounts for under half, and the cause of the remainder is not known. The sample table holds a few hundred thousand clones, of which about 85% were seen once. The ten top clones hold roughly 10% of the sample. The specimen sequenced was PBMCs. The receptor set was obtained from a woman between 45 and 65 years old in good health and CMV-seropositive.

The chain has TRBV15 and TRBJ1-4; 7 nucleotides line up with TRBD1. Germline values: CDR1 LNHNV, CDR2 YYDKDF (reference sequence). This CDR3 comprises 18 residues. V shed 0 bases and J 8 bases; nucleotides not matched to a gene: 15. CDR3 sequence (DNA): TGTGCCACCAGCAGAGATTACGGGACAGACAATTTTGGGGAAAAACTGTTTTTT. Translation gives CATSRDYGTDNFGEKLFF.

The chain is built from TRBV6-6 and TRBJ1-1; D remains unclear. The CDR3 consists of 11 residues. Trimming pared 0 bases from V and 11 bases from J, leaving 7 bases between. Germline-derived CDR1 and CDR2 are MNHNY and SVGAGI (reference sequence). CDR3 loop: CASSYSREAFF. CDR3 DNA sequence: TGTGCCAGCAGTTACTCCCGGGAGGCTTTCTTT.

The V call is TRBV27, the J call TRBJ2-3; TRBD1 matches at 9 bases. This CDR3 has 17 amino acids. Germline values: CDR1 MNHEY, CDR2 SMNVEV (reference sequence). Losses at the gene ends were 5 bases for V and 4 bases for J; bases not matched to a gene: 13. CDR3 nucleotides: TGTGCCAGCAGTCCAGGGAACAGGGGGCAGCTTGCAGATACGCAGTATTTT. Protein product: CASSPGNRGQLADTQYF.

This clone was observed a few times. As DNA, the CDR3 is TGTGCCAGCACCCCATTCGGGGGGTTGGGTGAAAAACTGTTTTTT. This translates into CASTPFGGLGEKLFF. The chain couples TRBV2 to TRBJ1-4; D might be TRBD1 (5 bases). The CDR3 covers 15 residues. The germline V gene encodes CDR1 SNHLY and CDR2 FYNNEI. V shed 7 bases and J shed 7 bases, with 19 bases lying between them.

The chain is built from TRBV6-1 and TRBJ1-1; tentatively, D is TRBD1 (6 bases). The CDR3 loop spans 13 amino acids. Per the germline V gene, CDR1 is MNHNS and CDR2 is SASEGT. Trimming removed 6 bases at V and 6 bases at J, with 14 bases between. The DNA of the CDR3 is TGTGCCAGCAGCCCTCGTGAGGGGGCTGAAGCTTTCTTT. This translates into CASSPREGAEAFF.

The chain carries TRBV7-2 and TRBJ2-1; D unclear. Trimming pared 7 bases from V and 2 bases from J, leaving 15 bases between. There are 15 residues in the CDR3. Germline V CDR1 and CDR2: SGHTA, FQGNSA. CDR3 coding DNA: TGTGCCAGCACCCCAGGTGGGTTAACCTACAATGAGCAGTTCTTC. Encoded protein: CASTPGGLTYNEQFF.

The chain employs TRBV6-1 and TRBJ1-1; no definite D call. Germline V gives CDR1 MNHNS, CDR2 SASEGT. CDR3 length: 13 residues. V was clipped by 7 bases and J by 1 base, with 10 bases between them. CDR3 sequence reads: CASKPRGNTEAFF. The CDR3 coding sequence is TGTGCCAGCAAACCTCGGGGGAACACTGAAGCTTTCTTT.

This chain uses TRBV4-1 with TRBJ1-1; 8 positions agree with TRBD1. The germline gives CDR1 MGHRA, CDR2 YSYEKL. The V gene end was trimmed by 0 bases and the J gene end by 7 bases; junction bases not matched to a gene: 16. The CDR3 covers 18 residues. The chain's CDR3 is CASSQDARGAGGPGEAFF. The DNA of the CDR3 is TGCGCCAGCAGCCAAGACGCGAGGGGGGCAGGGGGCCCCGGTGAAGCTTTCTTT.

The chain employs TRBV28 and TRBJ2-7, with TRBD1 matching 7 bases. Trimming at V came to 5 bases and at J to 3 bases, leaving 7 bases not matched to a gene. The CDR3 runs to 14 residues. The V gene's germline CDR1 is MDHEN and CDR2 SYDVKM. CDR3: CASSNRGNVYEQYF. CDR3 nucleotides: TGTGCCAGCAGTAACAGGGGCAACGTCTACGAGCAGTACTTC.

The chain carries TRBV6-5 and TRBJ1-1; no reliable D call. This CDR3 has 15 residues. Germline CDR1 reads MNHEY; CDR2 reads SVGAGI. V was cut by 2 bases and J by 0 bases, with 10 bases left in between. CDR3 bases: TGTGCCAGCAGTTACGGGCGGGAACTGAACACTGAAGCTTTCTTT. It yields the protein CASSYGRELNTEAFF.

The chain employs TRBV5-4 and TRBJ2-3, with 7 nucleotides matching TRBD2. Trimming cost V 5 bases and J 7 bases; bases outside gene matches: 10. The CDR3 runs 14 residues. CDR1 SGHNT and CDR2 YYREEE come from the germline V gene (reference sequence). The CDR3 reads CASRWGGVKNTQYF. The CDR3 DNA reads TGTGCCAGCAGATGGGGGGGGGTTAAGAATACGCAGTATTTT.

This clone has just one count. This chain links TRBV19 with TRBJ1-4; tentative D call: TRBD1 (5 bases). This CDR3 has 15 residues. Germline CDR1 LNHDA, CDR2 SQIVND (reference sequence). V was pared by 1 base and J by 5 bases, with 11 bases between. CDR3 amino acids: CASSIGQSDNEKLFF. DNA for the CDR3: TGTGCCAGTAGTATAGGACAGAGCGACAATGAAAAACTGTTTTTT.

This sequence joins TRBV7-8 and TRBJ2-3, with 9 bases fitting TRBD2. Germline V gene sequence: CDR1 SGHVS, CDR2 FQNEAQ. This CDR3 is built from 16 residues. Trimming removed 5 bases from V and 1 base from J; junction bases left unmatched: 7. CDR3 nucleotide sequence: TGTGCCAGCAGCAAAAGGACTAGCGTTGGCACAGATACGCAGTATTTT. This translates into CASSKRTSVGTDTQYF.

This clone was seen a single time. This chain connects TRBV23-1 to TRBJ1-5; 9 nucleotides agree with TRBD1. TRBV23-1 is an ORF for which the function is uncertain. The CDR3 loop spans 16 amino acids. V gave up 2 bases and J gave up 2 bases; unmatched junction bases: 4. The DNA of the CDR3 is TGCGCCAGCAGTCAACGCCGGGACAGGGGCAATCAGCCCCAGCATTTT. Translated, it gives CASSQRRDRGNQPQHF.

J is TRBJ1-1 and V is TRBV7-3, with 8 positions matching TRBD1. This CDR3 comprises 15 residues. V was pared by 2 bases and J by 1 base, with 3 bases of the junction left unmatched. Germline CDR1 reads SGHTA; CDR2 reads FQGTGA. DNA of the CDR3: TGTGCCAGCAGCTTACCAGGGGGCGCGAACACTGAAGCTTTCTTT. Translating it yields CASSLPGGANTEAFF.

In nucleotides, the CDR3 is TGTGCCAGCAGCCTTAACAGGGAGGGCGGCTCACCCCTCCACTTT. Translation gives CASSLNREGGSPLHF. The chain joins TRBV11-1 to TRBJ1-6, with D perhaps TRBD1 (6 bases). Trimming removed 5 bases at V and 10 bases at J, with 18 bases between. Germline-derived CDR1 and CDR2 are SGHAT and FQDESV (reference sequence). The CDR3 extends over 15 amino acids.

The V call is TRBV5-1, the J call TRBJ1-1, with D maybe TRBD1 (5 bases). The V and J ends lost 4 bases and 8 bases respectively, with 15 bases between them. Per germline, CDR1 SGHRS and CDR2 YFSETQ. This CDR3 comprises 13 residues. The chain's CDR3 is CASSKGPGGEAFF. The CDR3 DNA sequence: TGCGCCAGCAGCAAGGGACCTGGGGGGGAAGCTTTCTTT.

The chain combines TRBV18 with TRBJ2-1, with 12 bases that match TRBD2. The CDR3 is 15 amino acids. Germline values: CDR1 KGHSH, CDR2 LQKENI. V gave up 5 bases and J gave up 7 bases; unmatched junction bases: 6. DNA of the CDR3: TGTGCCAGCTCAACCGGGACTAGCGGGCTGAATGAGCAGTTCTTC. Protein sequence: CASSTGTSGLNEQFF.

In DNA form, the CDR3 reads TGTGCCAGTAGTAACCAGGGGGAGGTTAATGAGCAGTTCTTC. Amino acids: CASSNQGEVNEQFF. The chain has TRBV19 and TRBJ2-1; possible D gene TRBD1, 7 bases. Germline CDR1 reads LNHDA; CDR2 reads SQIVND (reference sequence). The germline V and J ends were trimmed by 4 bases and 7 bases, with 14 bases remaining between them. This CDR3 has 14 residues.

This clone was observed a handful of times. The J gene is TRBJ1-1, the V gene TRBV4-1; no reliable D call. The CDR3 contains 15 residues. Trimming left V 2 bases short and J 3 bases short, with 13 bases between. CDR1 is MGHRA and CDR2 is YSYEKL in the germline V gene. CDR3 loop: CASSQTTGLDTEAFF. The CDR3 nucleotides read TGCGCCAGCAGCCAAACAACGGGATTGGACACTGAAGCTTTCTTT.

This chain connects TRBV7-6 to TRBJ2-2; tentatively, D is TRBD2 (6 bases). Looked up from germline, CDR1 is SGHVS and CDR2 is FNYEAQ. Trimming left V 2 bases short and J 0 bases short, with 13 bases between. CDR3 size: 17 residues. CDR3 DNA: TGTGCCAGCAGCTTAACCGGGGGAACCTCGAACACCGGGGAGCTGTTTTTT. This sequence encodes CASSLTGGTSNTGELFF.

The V call is TRBV28, the J call TRBJ2-5; 9 bases agree with TRBD1. Germline trimming cut 4 bases from V and 1 base from J; bases unmatched to any gene: 7. CDR1 and CDR2 (germline): MDHEN, SYDVKM. This CDR3 is built from 16 residues. CDR3 residues: CASSSIPGQGQETQYF. CDR3 sequence (DNA): TGTGCCAGCAGTTCCATCCCGGGACAGGGCCAAGAGACCCAGTACTTC. Supplemented by reference TRBV28 and TRBJ2-5, the full variable domain reads DVKVTQSSRYLVKRTGEKVFLECVQDMDHENMFWYRQDPGLGLRLIYFSYDVKMKEKGDIPEGYSVSREKKERFSLILESASTNQTSMYLCASSSIPGQGQETQYFGPGTRLLVL.

This clone was counted a single time. The genes are TRBV28 and TRBJ1-6; D perhaps matches TRBD1 (5 bases). The germline V gene encodes CDR1 MDHEN and CDR2 SYDVKM. CDR3 length: 15 residues. Trimming took 5 bases from V and 9 from J, leaving 17 bases between them. The CDR3 coding sequence is TGTGCCAGCAGTACCCTCGGCCCGGGGGTTTCACCCCTCCACTTT. Translation gives CASSTLGPGVSPLHF. Filled out from reference TRBV28 and TRBJ1-6, the complete variable domain reads DVKVTQSSRYLVKRTGEKVFLECVQDMDHENMFWYRQDPGLGLRLIYFSYDVKMKEKGDIPEGYSVSREKKERFSLILESASTNQTSMYLCASSTLGPGVSPLHFGNGTRLTVT.

The chain is built from TRBV4-2 and TRBJ2-3; D is perhaps TRBD2 (6 bases). The V end was cut by 4 bases, the J end by 4 bases, with 15 bases between. The germline gives CDR1 LGHNA, CDR2 YNFKEQ. CDR3 length equals 15 residues. CDR3 nucleotide sequence: TGTGCCAGCAGCCCCAATGCGGGGCTAGCAGATACGCAGTATTTT. This translates into CASSPNAGLADTQYF.

V is TRBV6-1 and J is TRBJ1-2; 7 bases agree with TRBD1. The germline V gene has CDR1 MNHNS and CDR2 SASEGT. V lost 5 bases and J lost 5; bases outside the gene matches: 8. The CDR3 extends over 14 amino acids. CDR3 loop: CASSRDSSGYGYTF. The CDR3 DNA reads as TGTGCCAGCAGTCGGGACAGCTCCGGGTATGGCTACACCTTC.

This clone was found once. V gene TRBV6-5 combines with J gene TRBJ1-2, with 7 bases that match TRBD1. CDR3 size: 15 residues. J gave up 7 bases and V 6 bases, and 14 bases lay outside the gene matches. The germline gives CDR1 MNHEY, CDR2 SVGAGI. The CDR3 spells CASSRQGGPGSGYTF. In nucleotides, the CDR3 is TGTGCCAGCAGCCGACAGGGAGGCCCTGGGAGTGGCTACACCTTC.